What follows are 24 T cell receptor beta chains derived from one specimen sequenced in a study of CD8+ T cells in alopecia areata. cDNA prepared by RNA extraction and subsequent reverse transcription served as the template for sequencing. The table came from immunoSEQ multiplex PCR; TCRdb's copy has only in-frame clones and leaves some out. The sample holds tens of thousands of clones, 29% seen once. Treatment denoted: oral pan-JAK inhibitor, 5-10 mg twice daily. The starting material was CD8+ T cells sorted from blood, obtained at week 4, from a patient treated with tofacitinib. These receptors were collected from a human donor with alopecia areata.

This chain connects TRBV29-1 to TRBJ2-2, with D uncertain. Per germline, CDR1 SQVTM and CDR2 ANQGSEA. V was trimmed by 8 bases and J by 4 bases, leaving 14 bases between them. This CDR3 spans 13 amino acids. CDR3 nucleotide sequence: TGCAGCATTTCCGACATACTCACCGGGGAGCTGTTTTTT. This gives the protein CSISDILTGELFF.

This clone has more than one count but fewer than ten. V usage is TRBV5-6 and J usage is TRBJ2-7; D is perhaps TRBD1 (6 bases). Trimming pared 1 base from V and 0 bases from J, leaving 8 bases between. The CDR3 extends over 14 amino acids. Germline V gives CDR1 SGHDT, CDR2 YYEEEE. The CDR3 loop reads CASSLTGSSYEQYF. The CDR3 coding sequence is TGTGCCAGCAGCTTGACAGGGAGCTCCTACGAGCAGTACTTC.

The chain uses TRBV13 and TRBJ2-3; D is unclear. Germline V gene lookup returns CDR1 PRHDT and CDR2 FYEKMQ (reference sequence). Trimming pared 1 base from V and 6 bases from J, leaving 2 bases between. CDR3 length: 11 amino acids. The CDR3: CASSLDDTQYF. The CDR3 bases are TGTGCCAGCAGCTTAGACGATACGCAGTATTTT.

This clone was observed a few times. This chain connects TRBV25-1 to TRBJ1-2; no definite D call. The CDR3 runs to 14 residues. The germline V gene has CDR1 MGHDK and CDR2 SYGVNS. V lost 3 bases to trimming and J lost 0 bases, with 8 bases between them. CDR3 amino acids: CASSDLVTNYGYTF. CDR3 bases: TGTGCCAGCAGTGATCTGGTGACTAACTATGGCTACACCTTC.

This chain connects TRBV30 to TRBJ1-2, with D uncertain. Germline-derived CDR1 and CDR2 are GTSNPN and SVGIG (reference sequence). This CDR3 has 10 amino acids. V dropped 3 bases and J dropped 8 bases, with 7 bases sitting between them. This CDR3 is CAWRRGGYTF. For the CDR3, the DNA is TGTGCCTGGAGGAGAGGGGGCTACACCTTC.

This clone was seen more than once but under ten times. This chain joins TRBV5-1 and TRBJ1-5; no firm D call. V was shortened by 4 bases and J by 2 bases, with 16 bases between the two germline ends. This CDR3 contains 16 residues. CDR1 is SGHRS, CDR2 YFSETQ, per germline. CDR3 in amino acids: CASSPKDFEGNQPQHF. The CDR3 DNA reads TGCGCCAGCAGCCCAAAGGACTTCGAGGGCAATCAGCCCCAGCATTTT.

The gene calls are TRBV19 and TRBJ2-3; D gene ambiguous. V was pared by 3 bases and J by 4 bases, with 8 bases between. This CDR3 contains 13 residues. The V gene's germline CDR1 is LNHDA and CDR2 SQIVND (reference sequence). CDR3 sequence reads: CASSIYASDTQYF. The DNA for the CDR3 is TGTGCCAGTAGTATTTACGCTTCAGATACGCAGTATTTT.

This clone was observed a handful of times. The rearrangement links TRBV27 to TRBJ2-1; 14 bases agree with TRBD2. The CDR3 has 15 residues. From germline, CDR1 is MNHEY and CDR2 SMNVEV (reference sequence). The V segment lost 6 bases and the J segment 10 bases; nucleotides outside the gene matches: 8. The CDR3 is CASSLTSGRAGEQFF. In nucleotides, the CDR3 is TGTGCCAGCAGCTTGACTAGCGGGAGGGCCGGGGAGCAGTTCTTC.

V usage is TRBV30 and J usage is TRBJ1-5; TRBD1 matches 11 bases. The V gene end was trimmed by 7 bases and the J gene end by 7 bases; junction bases not matched to a gene: 6. This CDR3 comprises 13 residues. In germline, CDR1 is GTSNPN, CDR2 SVGIG (reference sequence). The CDR3, as DNA: TGTGCCTTCGGGACAGGGGGTATGCAGCCCCAGCATTTT. Translation gives CAFGTGGMQPQHF.

This clone was seen a single time. V is TRBV5-6 and J is TRBJ2-1, with D hard to call. The CDR3 length is 13 residues. Germline V lookup: CDR1 SGHDT, CDR2 YYEEEE. V shed 0 bases and J shed 3 bases, with 4 bases lying between them. CDR3 in amino acids: CASSLGVYNEQFF. The CDR3 DNA reads as TGTGCCAGCAGCTTGGGGGTCTACAATGAGCAGTTCTTC.

The chain employs TRBV29-1 and TRBJ2-3; tentative D call: TRBD2 (6 bases). Trimming cost V 6 bases and J 5 bases, with 15 bases left between them. The CDR3 runs 13 residues. Germline CDR1 is SQVTM and CDR2 is ANQGSEA. As DNA, the CDR3 is TGCAGCGTGTCTGGCGGGAACGGAGATACGCAGTATTTT. The encoded protein is CSVSGGNGDTQYF.

In its sample, this clone was seen a few times. The chain recombines TRBV27 with TRBJ2-3; D unclear. Germline assignment: CDR1 MNHEY and CDR2 SMNVEV (reference sequence). The CDR3 totals 12 residues. The germline V and J ends were trimmed by 4 bases and 9 bases, with 11 bases remaining between them. The CDR3 loop reads CASSSDWLTQYF. The CDR3 DNA sequence: TGTGCCAGCAGTTCAGACTGGCTAACGCAGTATTTT.

Turning to this clone: Other DNA sequences from this sample encode an identical CDR3 as well. V is TRBV29-1 and J is TRBJ2-1, with D uncertain. V was trimmed by 4 bases and J by 10 bases, leaving 5 bases between them. Germline V gives CDR1 SQVTM, CDR2 ANQGSEA. This CDR3 has 9 amino acids. CDR3 coding DNA: TGCAGCGTTGGCGGAGAGCAGTTCTTC. Residues: CSVGGEQFF.

This clone was found a few times. This CDR3 is CASRGGFATNEKLFF. The CDR3 DNA sequence: TGTGCCAGCAGAGGAGGGTTCGCGACTAATGAAAAACTGTTTTTT. V is TRBV27 and J is TRBJ1-4; D call uncertain. The CDR3 consists of 15 residues. Germline V gene sequence: CDR1 MNHEY, CDR2 SMNVEV (reference sequence). Trimming took 6 bases from V and 2 from J, leaving 13 bases between them. Full variable domain (remainder filled in from reference TRBV27 and TRBJ1-4): EAQVTQNPRYLITVTGKKLTVTCSQNMNHEYMSWYRQDPGLGLRQIYYSMNVEVTDKGDVPEGYKVSRKEKRNFPLILESPSPNQTSLYFCASRGGFATNEKLFFGSGTQLSVL.

The chain couples TRBV30 to TRBJ1-1; no firm D call. With 2 bases removed from V and 0 bases from J, the gap between germline ends came to 4 bases. Per germline, CDR1 GTSNPN and CDR2 SVGIG (reference sequence). The CDR3 is 12 amino acids. The CDR3: CAWSLMNTEAFF. CDR3 bases: TGTGCCTGGAGTTTGATGAACACTGAAGCTTTCTTT. Looking up the rest from reference TRBV30 and TRBJ1-1 gives the full variable domain: SQTIHQWPATLVQPVGSPLSLECTVEGTSNPNLYWYRQAAGRGLQLLFYSVGIGQISSEVPQNLSASRPQDRQFILSSKKLLLSDSGFYLCAWSLMNTEAFFGQGTRLTVV.

This clone was seen only a few times. This chain uses TRBV14 with TRBJ1-1; D is perhaps TRBD1 (6 bases). The ends were cut back, 6 bases at V and 0 bases at J, with 14 bases in the middle. This CDR3 is built from 15 residues. The germline V gene has CDR1 SGHDN and CDR2 FVKESK. CDR3 loop: CASRATDSLNTEAFF. Written as DNA, the CDR3 is TGTGCCAGCAGGGCTACGGACAGCCTGAACACTGAAGCTTTCTTT.

V and J are TRBV15 and TRBJ2-1; D perhaps matches TRBD2 (6 bases). Germline V CDR1 and CDR2: LNHNV, YYDKDF (reference sequence). This CDR3 contains 15 residues. V gave up 2 bases and J gave up 8 bases, with 16 bases separating them. The CDR3 coding sequence is TGTGCCACCAGCAGAACGCCCGGGGGTAGCGATGAGCAGTTCTTC. This gives the protein CATSRTPGGSDEQFF.

V is TRBV30 and J is TRBJ2-1; D not certain. CDR1 and CDR2 from the germline V gene are GTSNPN and SVGIG (reference sequence). Trimming pared 1 base from V and 6 bases from J, leaving 10 bases between. The CDR3 contains 13 residues. The CDR3 DNA reads as TGTGCCTGGAGTGGTGGCGCGGTCAATGAGCAGTTCTTC. It yields the protein CAWSGGAVNEQFF.

This chain joins TRBV27 and TRBJ2-1, with TRBD2 identical over 8 bases. With V trimmed by 10 bases and J by 3 bases, 5 bases remained unmatched. The CDR3 is 13 residues long. Germline V gives CDR1 MNHEY, CDR2 SMNVEV (reference sequence). The chain's CDR3 is CATGTSHYNEQFF. As DNA, the CDR3 is TGTGCCACAGGGACTAGTCACTACAATGAGCAGTTCTTC.

The genes are TRBV7-9 and TRBJ1-1; D remains ambiguous. CDR1 SEHNR and CDR2 FQNEAQ come from the germline V gene (reference sequence). Trimming removed 1 base at V and 1 base at J, with 7 bases between. The CDR3 covers 14 residues. CDR3 coding DNA: TGTGCCAGCAGCTTAGTAGTGGGGAACACTGAAGCTTTCTTT. Translating it yields CASSLVVGNTEAFF.

In this sample, this clone turned up a few times. The DNA of the CDR3 is TGTGCCAGCAGCCCTTCCTATACTGGGGCCAACGTCCTGACTTTC. Amino acid sequence: CASSPSYTGANVLTF. The V gene is TRBV6-5, the J gene TRBJ2-6, with D uncertain. The germline CDR1 and CDR2 sequences are MNHEY and SVGAGI. Trimming took off 6 bases at V and 2 bases at J, with 11 bases between the two ends. The CDR3 runs 15 residues.

This sequence joins TRBV28 and TRBJ2-7; no clear D. The V end was cut by 2 bases, the J end by 7 bases, with 18 bases between. The CDR3 is 15 amino acids. The germline CDR1 and CDR2 sequences are MDHEN and SYDVKM. Here the CDR3 reads CASSLNRPRLWEQYF. The CDR3 region has the DNA TGTGCCAGCAGTTTAAATAGACCACGCCTTTGGGAGCAGTACTTC.

This clone was picked up a small number of times. The genes are TRBV29-1 and TRBJ2-7; 7 positions agree with TRBD2. Per germline, CDR1 SQVTM and CDR2 ANQGSEA. The V gene end was trimmed by 5 bases and the J gene end by 0 bases; junction bases not matched to a gene: 4. This CDR3 is built from 13 residues. The DNA for the CDR3 is TGCAGCGTTAAGTGGACTAGCTCCTACGAGCAGTACTTC. Translated: CSVKWTSSYEQYF.

Only a few counts were recorded for this clone. The rearrangement joins TRBV6-5 to TRBJ2-2, with no clear D. Germline V CDR1 and CDR2: MNHEY, SVGAGI. V gave up 2 bases and J gave up 6 bases, with 7 bases separating them. The CDR3 is 13 residues long. The CDR3 loop is CASSYAESGELFF. The CDR3 DNA reads TGTGCCAGCAGTTACGCCGAATCCGGGGAGCTGTTTTTT.